Listed below are T cell receptor beta chains from one sample, sequenced in a study of blood T cells in healthy people across ages. TCRdb reanalysed the 5' RACE reads using MiXCR and keeps one entry per CDR3 protein. Found here are more than 800,000 distinct CDR3 sequences, about 30% of them singletons; the top ten hold roughly 17%. Sequencing was carried out using blood. All receptors come from a woman aged 80 or over in good health. Both conserved end residues are part of each CDR3. D genes are given only for firm matches. Clone size is given for some rows only: seen once, a few or many times, or a class if the clone is expanded.

v_gene	abundance	d_gene	j_gene	CDR3aa	CDR3nt
TRBV27	many	-	TRBJ1-2	CASRPGGASVYGYTF	TGTGCCAGCAGGCCGGGGGGGGCCTCGGTCTATGGCTACACCTTC
TRBV12-3/TRBV12-4	many	-	TRBJ2-3	CASSPHGDTQYF	TGTGCCAGCAGTCCGCATGGGGATACGCAGTATTTT
TRBV20-1	many	-	TRBJ2-7	CSARVKVVGEQYF	TGCAGTGCTAGAGTCAAGGTGGTCGGCGAGCAGTACTTC
TRBV15	many	TRBD2	TRBJ2-1	CATSRMGGTSGKYNEQFF	TGTGCCACCAGCAGAATGGGTGGTACTAGCGGGAAATACAATGAGCAGTTCTTC
TRBV20-1	few	-	TRBJ1-2	CSASIGGDMGLYGYTF	TGCAGTGCTAGTATCGGGGGGGACATGGGACTCTATGGCTACACCTTC
TRBV30	-	-	TRBJ1-6	CAWSTPRSSYNSPLHF	TGTGCCTGGAGTACCCCGAGGAGCTCCTATAATTCACCCCTCCACTTT
TRBV27	-	-	TRBJ1-3	CASGWRGTSGNTIYF	TGTGCCAGCGGGTGGCGGGGAACTTCTGGAAACACCATATATTTT
TRBV7-2	-	TRBD2	TRBJ2-4	CASSLLGGRAGEQYF	TGTGCCAGCAGCTTATTAGGCGGGAGGGCCGGGGAGCAGTACTTC
TRBV7-9	few	-	TRBJ1-6	CASSLGDYNSPLHF	TGTGCCAGCAGCCTCGGTGACTATAATTCACCCCTCCACTTT
TRBV7-2	many	-	TRBJ2-7	CASSFRGSGYEQYF	TGTGCCAGCAGCTTCAGAGGATCGGGCTACGAGCAGTACTTC
TRBV6-6	-	-	TRBJ1-1	CASSKDTNTEAFF	TGTGCCAGCAGTAAGGACACGAACACTGAAGCTTTCTTT
TRBV25-1	many	-	TRBJ2-3	CASSELKGFTDTQYF	TGTGCCAGCAGTGAATTGAAAGGGTTCACAGATACGCAGTATTTT
TRBV12-3/TRBV12-4	-	-	TRBJ1-2	CASSFGGVWRRGYTF	TGTGCCAGCAGTTTTGGGGGGGTCTGGCGACGTGGCTACACCTTC
TRBV7-2	many	-	TRBJ2-1	CASSAPSGPRGGRNEQFF	TGTGCCAGCAGCGCTCCCTCCGGACCCAGGGGGGGGAGGAATGAGCAGTTCTTC
TRBV15	few	-	TRBJ2-7	CATSRTGTAAGEQYF	TGTGCCACCAGCAGAACCGGGACGGCGGCGGGGGAGCAGTACTTC
TRBV9	-	-	TRBJ1-2	CASSVAGGPYGYTF	TGTGCCAGCAGCGTAGCGGGGGGCCCCTATGGCTACACCTTC
TRBV7-8	many	-	TRBJ1-2	CASSLDRIPNYGYTF	TGTGCCAGCAGCTTAGACAGAATCCCTAACTATGGCTACACCTTC
TRBV11-2	few	-	TRBJ2-1	CASSPELYDEQFF	TGTGCCAGCAGTCCGGAGCTTTACGATGAGCAGTTCTTC
TRBV6-1	-	TRBD1	TRBJ1-5	CASSVMGQLVDQPQHF	TGTGCCAGCAGTGTTATGGGACAGCTTGTTGATCAGCCCCAGCATTTT
TRBV20-1	-	TRBD2	TRBJ2-5	CSAPRLAGDETQYF	TGCAGTGCTCCTAGACTAGCGGGGGACGAGACCCAGTACTTC
TRBV6-1	-	-	TRBJ1-1	CASSVDGNTEAFF	TGTGCCAGCAGTGTTGACGGGAACACTGAAGCTTTCTTT
TRBV11-2	-	-	TRBJ2-7	CASSHRPGTLSSYEQYF	TGTGCCAGCAGCCACCGACCCGGGACCTTGAGCTCCTACGAGCAGTACTTC
TRBV7-6	once	TRBD2	TRBJ2-1	CASSPLTGTSGGHSYNEQFF	TGTGCCAGCAGCCCACTTACCGGGACTAGCGGGGGGCACTCCTACAATGAGCAGTTCTTC
TRBV20-1	-	-	TRBJ1-5	CSASGSLNGQPQHF	TGCAGTGCTAGTGGGTCCCTTAACGGTCAGCCCCAGCATTTT
TRBV20-1	many	TRBD2	TRBJ2-1	CSARKATSGGIEQFF	TGCAGTGCTAGGAAGGCGACTAGCGGGGGTATTGAGCAGTTCTTC
TRBV5-1	many	TRBD1	TRBJ2-2	CASSLATRTGTGELFF	TGCGCCAGCAGCTTGGCCACGAGGACAGGGACCGGGGAGCTGTTTTTT
TRBV3-1	-	TRBD2	TRBJ2-1	CASSQIQRGGRNEQFF	TGTGCCAGCAGCCAAATACAGCGGGGGGGGAGGAATGAGCAGTTCTTC
TRBV7-2	-	-	TRBJ2-1	CASSLVSSNRNNEQFF	TGTGCCAGCAGCTTAGTGTCCAGTAATCGGAACAATGAGCAGTTCTTC
TRBV20-1	few	-	TRBJ1-2	CSARASDNYGYTF	TGCAGTGCTAGAGCCTCGGACAACTATGGCTACACCTTC
TRBV7-2	many	TRBD1	TRBJ2-5	CASSPASTGGGETQYF	TGTGCCAGCAGCCCGGCTTCGACAGGGGGTGGAGAGACCCAGTACTTC
TRBV3-1	-	-	TRBJ1-1	CASSRLSDEAFF	TGTGCCAGCAGCCGGTTATCCGATGAAGCTTTCTTT
TRBV25-1	many	TRBD2	TRBJ2-5	CASRPTSGGRTQYF	TGTGCCAGCAGGCCTACTAGCGGGGGCCGGACCCAGTACTTC
TRBV28	few	-	TRBJ1-5	CASIQGNQPQHF	TGTGCCAGCATCCAGGGTAATCAGCCCCAGCATTTT